The rows below give T cell receptor beta chains drawn from one sample of a study of T cells in Graves' hyperthyroidism and ophthalmopathy. Using its own MiXCR run on the multiplex PCR reads, TCRdb lists one record per CDR3 protein. Of under 300,000 distinct CDR3 sequences in the sample, around 22% were seen once. The sample comprised blood. These receptors were obtained from a man aged 25-45 years with Graves' ophthalmopathy. Each CDR3 is given with its conserved first and last residue. The D gene is left open where the match is weak. Not every row has a clone size; where given, it reads once, few, many or a size class.

clone_size: many
d_call: -
v_call: TRBV11-3
j_call: TRBJ2-1
cdr3_nt: TGTGCCAGCGGCCTACACGACAATGAGCAGTTCTTC
cdr3_aa: CASGLHDNEQFF

clone_size: -
d_call: -
v_call: TRBV19
j_call: TRBJ1-4
cdr3_nt: TGTGCCAGTAGCCCGGGGGGTACAACTAATGAAAAACTGTTTTTT
cdr3_aa: CASSPGGTTNEKLFF

clone_size: -
d_call: TRBD2
v_call: TRBV20-1
j_call: TRBJ2-2
cdr3_nt: TGCAGTGCTAGAGATCCCCGGACTAGCGGGATGTTAGGCGGGGAGCTGTTTTTT
cdr3_aa: CSARDPRTSGMLGGELFF

clone_size: many
d_call: TRBD2
v_call: TRBV11-3
j_call: TRBJ2-1
cdr3_nt: TGTGCCAGCAGCCAAATGTTCCGACTAGCGGGACACAATGAGCAGTTCTTC
cdr3_aa: CASSQMFRLAGHNEQFF

clone_size: -
d_call: TRBD1
v_call: TRBV6-5
j_call: TRBJ2-4
cdr3_nt: TGTGCCAGCAGTTACCTTCGCGACAGGGAAAAAAACATTCAGTACTTC
cdr3_aa: CASSYLRDREKNIQYF

clone_size: -
d_call: -
v_call: TRBV29-1
j_call: TRBJ2-1
cdr3_nt: TGCAGCGTCCGCAGGGGGGCGGCGTACAATGAGCAGTTCTTC
cdr3_aa: CSVRRGAAYNEQFF

clone_size: few
d_call: -
v_call: TRBV12-3/TRBV12-4
j_call: TRBJ2-3
cdr3_nt: TGTGCCAGCGGTTTGATTCCCGGGAGAGGGGGAGATACGCAGTATTTT
cdr3_aa: CASGLIPGRGGDTQYF

clone_size: few
d_call: -
v_call: TRBV30
j_call: TRBJ1-3
cdr3_nt: TGTGCCTGGAGTGTAGGCTGGGGAGCTGGAAACACCATATATTTT
cdr3_aa: CAWSVGWGAGNTIYF

clone_size: -
d_call: -
v_call: TRBV4-1
j_call: TRBJ2-1
cdr3_nt: TGCGCCAGCAGCCAACCCGCGCGGGAGCAGTTCTTC
cdr3_aa: CASSQPAREQFF

clone_size: -
d_call: TRBD2
v_call: TRBV20-1
j_call: TRBJ2-1
cdr3_nt: TGCAGTGCTAGCGGGGCTAGCGGGAGTTTAATACAGTTCTTC
cdr3_aa: CSASGASGSLIQFF

clone_size: many
d_call: -
v_call: TRBV30
j_call: TRBJ2-7
cdr3_nt: TGTGCCTGGAGAACAGGGACAAGCGAGCAGTACTTC
cdr3_aa: CAWRTGTSEQYF

clone_size: -
d_call: TRBD2
v_call: TRBV6-2/TRBV6-3
j_call: TRBJ2-7
cdr3_nt: TGTGCCAGCAGTCCAGGGGTAGCGGGGGCCGAGCAGTACTTC
cdr3_aa: CASSPGVAGAEQYF

clone_size: -
d_call: -
v_call: TRBV12-3/TRBV12-4
j_call: TRBJ2-7
cdr3_nt: TGTGCCAGCAGTTTAAGAGGAAACTACGGGCAGTACTTC
cdr3_aa: CASSLRGNYGQYF

clone_size: many
d_call: TRBD2
v_call: TRBV11-2
j_call: TRBJ2-7
cdr3_nt: TGTGCCAGCAGCCCAGGACTAGCGGGGCGTGGGGAGCAGTACTTC
cdr3_aa: CASSPGLAGRGEQYF

clone_size: few
d_call: -
v_call: TRBV5-5
j_call: TRBJ1-1
cdr3_nt: TGTGCCAGCAGCTTACGGTGGGGAATCGCCGAAGCTTTCTTT
cdr3_aa: CASSLRWGIAEAFF

clone_size: -
d_call: -
v_call: TRBV28
j_call: TRBJ2-5
cdr3_nt: TGTGCCAGCAGTTTACCGGCGGGATCGGAGACCCAGTACTTC
cdr3_aa: CASSLPAGSETQYF

clone_size: few
d_call: -
v_call: TRBV20-1
j_call: TRBJ2-3
cdr3_nt: TGCAGTGCCGACCGGGATAGCACAGATACGCAGTATTTT
cdr3_aa: CSADRDSTDTQYF

clone_size: once
d_call: TRBD1
v_call: TRBV12-5
j_call: TRBJ1-1
cdr3_nt: TGTGCTAGTGGTTTCCTCACCCACGGGACAGTATCTGAAGCTTTCTTT
cdr3_aa: CASGFLTHGTVSEAFF